This TCR beta chain was found in a study of T cells in Graves' hyperthyroidism and ophthalmopathy. Study-wide results and limits: Appearing also in blood were most of the thyroid clonotypes expanded above 0.001.

Trimming removed 0 bases from V and 4 bases from J; junction bases left unmatched: 7. The CDR3 spans 16 residues. Germline V lookup: CDR1 GTSNPN, CDR2 SVGIG (reference sequence). The table lists this clonotype with many counts. Antigen: not known. RNA transcripts served as the template for amplifying TCR beta CDR3 regions. A set of HTBI primers served as the primers for a first-round RT-PCR of the TCR CDR3. TCRdb analysed the multiplex PCR reads with MiXCR anew, one entry per CDR3 protein. Here the sample spans 480,000 or so distinct CDR3 sequences, 14% being singletons. The genes are TRBV30 and TRBJ2-1; TRBD1 matches at 9 bases. The receptor was isolated from a woman between 18 and 30 years old with Graves' hyperthyroidism. The sequenced material came from blood. This CDR3 is CAWSVSGTGLYNEQFF. DNA for the CDR3: TGTGCCTGGAGTGTATCCGGGACAGGGTTGTACAATGAGCAGTTCTTC.